This entry describes one TCR beta chain. Its cognate antigen is unknown. This sample was included in a study of cytomegalovirus exposure and HLA in healthy donors. General study findings and limits: Researchers reported in a later analysis that common viral pathogens appeared linked to several top clusters.

This CDR3 contains 16 residues. CDR1 SGDLS and CDR2 YYNGEE come from the germline V gene. The ends were cut back, 0 bases at V and 7 bases at J, with 17 bases in the middle. PCR was performed using 60 Vbeta and 13 Jbeta primers. TCRdb's table, derived via immunoSEQ multiplex PCR, lists solely in-frame clones and lacks some. This sample has around 130,000 clones, with 81% found just once. This chain joins TRBV9 and TRBJ2-1, with a possible D match to TRBD1 (7 bases). The clonotype originates from a man in his forties in good health and CMV-seronegative. The sequenced sample consisted of PBMCs. In DNA form, the CDR3 reads TGTGCCAGCAGCGTAGTGGAGGGGGCCTTGAGGAATGAGCAGTTCTTC. Translated, it gives CASSVVEGALRNEQFF.